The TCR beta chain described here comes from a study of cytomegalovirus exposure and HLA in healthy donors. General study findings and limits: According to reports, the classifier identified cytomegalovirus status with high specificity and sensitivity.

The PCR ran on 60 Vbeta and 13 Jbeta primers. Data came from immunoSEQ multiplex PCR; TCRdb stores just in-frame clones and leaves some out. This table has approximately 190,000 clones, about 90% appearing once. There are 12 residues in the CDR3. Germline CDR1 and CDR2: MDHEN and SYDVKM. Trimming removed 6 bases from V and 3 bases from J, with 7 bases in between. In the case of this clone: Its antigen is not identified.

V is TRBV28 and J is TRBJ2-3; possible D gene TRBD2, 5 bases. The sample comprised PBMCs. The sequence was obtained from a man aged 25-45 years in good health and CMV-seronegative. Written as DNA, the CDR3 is TGTGCCAGCAGCACGGGGACAGATACGCAGTATTTT. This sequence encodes CASSTGTDTQYF.